Listed below are T cell receptor beta chains from one sample, sequenced in a study of blood T cell repertoires in COVID-19. Here immunoSEQ multiplex PCR was the method, and the copy in TCRdb shows in-frame clones only, minus some. Counted here are roughly 70,000 clones, approximately 90% occurring once; the ten biggest clones make up about 1.4%. Sequenced: peripheral blood. These receptors all stem from a human donor in a cohort sampled during active COVID-19. CDR3s include the opening cysteine and the closing phenylalanine or tryptophan. Each record gives: D gene, V gene, J gene, CDR3 length, CDR3 DNA, CDR3 protein. D genes are given only for firm matches.

D gene: TRBD2; V gene: TRBV2; J gene: TRBJ2-1; CDR3 length: 21; CDR3 DNA: TGTGCCAGCAGTGGGGGACTAGCGGGAGGTACATTCTTAAGCTCCTACAATGAGCAGTTCTTC; CDR3 protein: CASSGGLAGGTFLSSYNEQFF
D gene: .; V gene: TRBV14; J gene: TRBJ2-1; CDR3 length: 16; CDR3 DNA: TGTGCCAGCAGCCAGGAAGCCCTACTAGTTTACAATGAGCAGTTCTTC; CDR3 protein: CASSQEALLVYNEQFF
D gene: TRBD2; V gene: TRBV5-4; J gene: TRBJ2-5; CDR3 length: 15; CDR3 DNA: TGTGCCAGCAGCCGCTCAGGCGGGAGTGAAGAGACCCAGTACTTC; CDR3 protein: CASSRSGGSEETQYF
D gene: TRBD2; V gene: TRBV5-4; J gene: TRBJ2-2; CDR3 length: 16; CDR3 DNA: TGTGCCAGCAGCTGGGGACTAGCGGGGAACACCGGGGAGCTGTTTTTT; CDR3 protein: CASSWGLAGNTGELFF
D gene: .; V gene: TRBV7-9; J gene: TRBJ2-2; CDR3 length: 14; CDR3 DNA: TGTGCCAGCAGCTCCAGCGGTCCTTTAGGGGAGCTGTTTTTT; CDR3 protein: CASSSSGPLGELFF
D gene: .; V gene: TRBV7-7; J gene: TRBJ2-3; CDR3 length: 16; CDR3 DNA: TGTGCCAGCAGCCCCAGACTAGACTTAAGCACAGATACGCAGTATTTT; CDR3 protein: CASSPRLDLSTDTQYF
D gene: .; V gene: TRBV5-1; J gene: TRBJ1-3; CDR3 length: 15; CDR3 DNA: TGCGCCAGCAGCTTGTCGGGGGGGACTGGAAACACCATATATTTT; CDR3 protein: CASSLSGGTGNTIYF
D gene: TRBD2; V gene: TRBV19; J gene: TRBJ2-1; CDR3 length: 15; CDR3 DNA: TGTGCCAGTAGGGTGACTAGCGGGGGTTACAATGAGCAGTTCTTC; CDR3 protein: CASRVTSGGYNEQFF
D gene: TRBD2; V gene: TRBV4-2; J gene: TRBJ2-2; CDR3 length: 16; CDR3 DNA: TGTGCCAGCAGCCAGGTAGCGGGAGTCGGCACCGGGGAGCTGTTTTTT; CDR3 protein: CASSQVAGVGTGELFF
D gene: TRBD2; V gene: TRBV27; J gene: TRBJ2-5; CDR3 length: 14; CDR3 DNA: TGTGCCAGCAGTTTGGCGGGAGGTCAAGAGACCCAGTACTTC; CDR3 protein: CASSLAGGQETQYF
D gene: .; V gene: TRBV2; J gene: TRBJ1-1; CDR3 length: 13; CDR3 DNA: TGTGCCAGCAGTACAGGGATGAACACTGAAGCTTTCTTT; CDR3 protein: CASSTGMNTEAFF
D gene: .; V gene: TRBV6-6; J gene: TRBJ1-2; CDR3 length: 13; CDR3 DNA: TGTGCCAGCAGTTACGGGTGGGGGGATGGCTACACCTTC; CDR3 protein: CASSYGWGDGYTF
D gene: TRBD2; V gene: TRBV7-2; J gene: TRBJ2-3; CDR3 length: 15; CDR3 DNA: TGTGCCAGCCACAAAGCGGGGCCGGGGGTAGATACGCAGTATTTT; CDR3 protein: CASHKAGPGVDTQYF
D gene: TRBD1; V gene: TRBV30; J gene: TRBJ1-2; CDR3 length: 14; CDR3 DNA: TGTGCCTGGAGTCAGGGACAGACTGGGTATGGCTACACCTTC; CDR3 protein: CAWSQGQTGYGYTF
D gene: TRBD2; V gene: TRBV2; J gene: TRBJ2-1; CDR3 length: 14; CDR3 DNA: TGTGCCAGCAGACGTAGCGGGAGGTACAATGAGCAGTTCTTC; CDR3 protein: CASRRSGRYNEQFF
D gene: TRBD1; V gene: TRBV7-2; J gene: TRBJ2-7; CDR3 length: 15; CDR3 DNA: TGTGCCAGCAGCTTAGCGTACAGGGGGATGTACGAGCAGTACTTC; CDR3 protein: CASSLAYRGMYEQYF
D gene: TRBD1; V gene: TRBV5-1; J gene: TRBJ2-7; CDR3 length: 14; CDR3 DNA: TGCGCCAGCAGCTTCGGGACAGAGAGAGGCGAGCAGTACTTC; CDR3 protein: CASSFGTERGEQYF